This T cell receptor (beta chain) was sequenced for a study of long-term antiretroviral therapy in people with HIV. Before they underwent DNA extraction, samples held roughly 0.95-11 million cryopreserved PBMC. Running of the v3.0 immunoSEQ assay took place at survey level. Clones were sequenced by immunoSEQ multiplex PCR, and TCRdb holds only the in-frame ones, with some missing. The data contain around 39,000 clones, roughly 80% of them seen just once; the ten biggest clones take up approximately 6.2%. Germline-derived CDR1 and CDR2 are MDHEN and SYDVKM. V lost 2 bases, J lost 3 bases, and 3 bases stayed unmatched. This CDR3 spans 14 amino acids.

This TCR was sampled from a young man with HIV. The source was unsorted PBMCs, collected 1 year after starting antiretroviral therapy. The V and J genes are TRBV28 and TRBJ1-1; 7 bases line up with TRBD1. Here the CDR3 DNA reads TGTGCCAGCAGTTTAAGTGGGACAGACACTGAAGCTTTCTTT. This codes for CASSLSGTDTEAFF.